This is a list of T cell receptor beta chains from one sample in a study of blood T cell repertoires in COVID-19. Here immunoSEQ multiplex PCR was the method, and the copy in TCRdb shows in-frame clones only, minus some. Here the sample spans 150,000 to 200,000 clones, approximately 90% being singletons. The sequenced material came from peripheral blood. Every receptor here comes from a man aged 18 to 30 with acute or convalescent COVID-19. Both conserved end residues are trimmed from each CDR3. A D gene is named only where the DNA matches it firmly. Clone size is not always given. Where it is, it says once, few, many or a class for expanded clones.

clone size: few
D gene: .
V gene: TRBV15
CDR3 protein: ATSSSGTFTDTQY

clone size: .
D gene: .
V gene: TRBV10-3
CDR3 protein: AISESVGGNPDTQY

clone size: .
D gene: .
V gene: TRBV18
CDR3 protein: ASSPRGRRHYEQY

clone size: .
D gene: TRBD1
V gene: TRBV19
CDR3 protein: ASTGTGGVRNEQF

clone size: .
D gene: TRBD2
V gene: TRBV30
CDR3 protein: AWGEGLQEQF

clone size: .
D gene: .
V gene: TRBV30
CDR3 protein: AWSSWGDERGEQF

clone size: once
D gene: TRBD1
V gene: TRBV9
CDR3 protein: ASSGQMNTGELF

clone size: .
D gene: .
V gene: TRBV7-9
CDR3 protein: ASSLRGRSQETQY

clone size: .
D gene: .
V gene: TRBV7-3
CDR3 protein: ASSLTLQTGELF

clone size: few
D gene: .
V gene: TRBV19
CDR3 protein: ASSETGLMNTEAF

clone size: .
D gene: TRBD1
V gene: TRBV28
CDR3 protein: ASNALPQGSDGYT

clone size: .
D gene: TRBD1
V gene: TRBV28
CDR3 protein: ASSLNDRGPINEQF

clone size: .
D gene: .
V gene: TRBV27
CDR3 protein: ASSLYSYKSNQPQH

clone size: .
D gene: TRBD1
V gene: TRBV5-5
CDR3 protein: ASSPGDSTNEKLF

clone size: once
D gene: .
V gene: TRBV6-6
CDR3 protein: ASSIGMPRGYT

clone size: .
D gene: TRBD1
V gene: TRBV19
CDR3 protein: ASSSPGQGQVRRYGDTEAF

clone size: .
D gene: .
V gene: TRBV4-1
CDR3 protein: ASSQEQGKNQPQH

clone size: few
D gene: .
V gene: TRBV5-1
CDR3 protein: ASSLVVGAYEQY

clone size: .
D gene: .
V gene: TRBV5-4
CDR3 protein: ASSLTGNDEQF

clone size: .
D gene: .
V gene: TRBV30
CDR3 protein: AWSEGANTEAF

clone size: .
D gene: TRBD1
V gene: TRBV7-8
CDR3 protein: ASSPRTGDQPQH

clone size: few
D gene: TRBD1
V gene: TRBV6-5
CDR3 protein: ASRPRTGALTKAF

clone size: .
D gene: TRBD2
V gene: TRBV14
CDR3 protein: ASSPTSWDTQY